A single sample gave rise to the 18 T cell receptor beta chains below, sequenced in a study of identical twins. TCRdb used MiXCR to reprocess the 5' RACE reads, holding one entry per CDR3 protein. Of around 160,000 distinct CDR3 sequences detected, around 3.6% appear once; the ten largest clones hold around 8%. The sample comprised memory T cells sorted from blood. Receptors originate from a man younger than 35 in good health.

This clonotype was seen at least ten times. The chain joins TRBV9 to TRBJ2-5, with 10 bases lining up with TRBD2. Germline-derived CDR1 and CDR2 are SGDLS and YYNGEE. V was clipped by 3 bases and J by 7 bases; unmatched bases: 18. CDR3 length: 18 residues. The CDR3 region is CASSAYDGPSGSGGTQYF. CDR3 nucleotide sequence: TGTGCCAGCAGCGCCTACGACGGACCTAGCGGGAGCGGGGGGACCCAGTACTTC.

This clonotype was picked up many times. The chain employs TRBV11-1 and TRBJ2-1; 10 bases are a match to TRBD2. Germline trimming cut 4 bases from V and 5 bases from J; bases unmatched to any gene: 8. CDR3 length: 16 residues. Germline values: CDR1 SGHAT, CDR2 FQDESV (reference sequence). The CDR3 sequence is CASSYGLAGGNNEQFF. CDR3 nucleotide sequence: TGTGCCAGCAGCTATGGATTAGCGGGAGGTAACAATGAGCAGTTCTTC.

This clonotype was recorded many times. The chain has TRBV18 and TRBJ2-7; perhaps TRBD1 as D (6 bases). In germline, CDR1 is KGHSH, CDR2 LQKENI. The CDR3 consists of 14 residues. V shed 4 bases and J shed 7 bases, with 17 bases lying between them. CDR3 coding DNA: TGTGCCAGCTCACAACAGGGAGCAAGGGATGAGCAGTACTTC. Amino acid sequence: CASSQQGARDEQYF.

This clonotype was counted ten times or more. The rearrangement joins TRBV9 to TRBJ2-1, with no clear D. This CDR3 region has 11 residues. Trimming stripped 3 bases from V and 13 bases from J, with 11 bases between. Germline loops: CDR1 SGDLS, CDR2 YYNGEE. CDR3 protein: CASSDALGQFF. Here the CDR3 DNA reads TGTGCCAGCAGCGATGCGTTGGGCCAGTTCTTC.

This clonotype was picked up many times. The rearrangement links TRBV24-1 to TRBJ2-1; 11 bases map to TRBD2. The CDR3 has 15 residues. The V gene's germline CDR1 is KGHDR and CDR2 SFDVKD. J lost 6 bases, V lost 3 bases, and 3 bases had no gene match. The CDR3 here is CATSDPGTSGNEQFF. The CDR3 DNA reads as TGTGCCACCAGTGATCCCGGGACTAGCGGCAATGAGCAGTTCTTC.

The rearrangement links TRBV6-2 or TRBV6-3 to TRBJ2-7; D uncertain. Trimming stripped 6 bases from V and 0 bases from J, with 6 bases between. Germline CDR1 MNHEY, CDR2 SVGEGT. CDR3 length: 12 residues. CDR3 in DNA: TGTGCCAGCAGATCGGCCTCCTACGAGCAGTACTTC. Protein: CASRSASYEQYF.

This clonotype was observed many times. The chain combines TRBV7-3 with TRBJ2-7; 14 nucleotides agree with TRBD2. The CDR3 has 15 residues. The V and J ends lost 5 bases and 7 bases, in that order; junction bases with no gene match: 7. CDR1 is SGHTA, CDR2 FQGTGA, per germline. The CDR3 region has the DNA TGTGCCAGCAGCCCAGGGACTAGCGGGAGACGTGAGCAGTACTTC. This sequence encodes CASSPGTSGRREQYF.

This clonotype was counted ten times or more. Here the CDR3 reads CASSASRTSQGETQYF. The CDR3 nucleotides are TGTGCCAGCAGCGCCTCAAGGACTTCCCAGGGGGAGACCCAGTACTTC. The chain combines TRBV7-9 with TRBJ2-5, with D possibly matching TRBD1 (6 bases). The CDR3 has 16 residues. Trimming shortened V by 5 bases and J by 5 bases, and 21 bases separated the two germline ends. CDR1 and CDR2 from the germline V gene are SEHNR and FQNEAQ (reference sequence).

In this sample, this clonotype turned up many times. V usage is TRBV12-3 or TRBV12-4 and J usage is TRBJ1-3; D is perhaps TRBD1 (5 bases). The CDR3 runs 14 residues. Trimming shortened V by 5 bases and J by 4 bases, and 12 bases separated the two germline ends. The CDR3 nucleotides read TGTGCCAGCAGTCCCAATCCAGGGGGAAACACCATATATTTT. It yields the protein CASSPNPGGNTIYF.

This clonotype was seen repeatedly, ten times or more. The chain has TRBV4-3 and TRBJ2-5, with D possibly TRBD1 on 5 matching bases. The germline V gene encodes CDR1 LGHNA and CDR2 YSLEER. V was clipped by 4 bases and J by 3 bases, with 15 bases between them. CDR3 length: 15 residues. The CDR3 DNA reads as TGCGCCAGCAGCCGCCGTGGTGTAGGGGAAGAGACCCAGTACTTC. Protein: CASSRRGVGEETQYF.

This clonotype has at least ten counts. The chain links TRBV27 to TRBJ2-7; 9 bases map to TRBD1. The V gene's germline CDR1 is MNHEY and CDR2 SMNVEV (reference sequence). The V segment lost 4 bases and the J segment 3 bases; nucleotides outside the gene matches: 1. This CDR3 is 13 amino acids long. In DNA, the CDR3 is TGTGCCAGCAGTTGGGGACAGGGCTACGAGCAGTACGTC. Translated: CASSWGQGYEQYV.

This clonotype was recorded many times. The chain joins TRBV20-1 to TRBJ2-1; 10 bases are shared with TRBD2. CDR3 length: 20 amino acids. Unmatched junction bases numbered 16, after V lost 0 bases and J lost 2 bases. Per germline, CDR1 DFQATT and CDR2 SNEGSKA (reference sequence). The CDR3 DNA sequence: TGCAGTGCTAGAGATATAGCGGGAGGCCCACCTGGGATTACCTACAATGAGCAGTTCTTC. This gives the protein CSARDIAGGPPGITYNEQFF.

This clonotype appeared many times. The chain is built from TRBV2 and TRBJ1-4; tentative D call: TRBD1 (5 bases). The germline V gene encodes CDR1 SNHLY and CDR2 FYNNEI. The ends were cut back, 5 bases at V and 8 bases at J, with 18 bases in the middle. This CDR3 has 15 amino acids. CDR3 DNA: TGTGCCAGCAGTAACCCGGGACGGGTTAAAGAAAAACTGTTTTTT. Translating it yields CASSNPGRVKEKLFF.

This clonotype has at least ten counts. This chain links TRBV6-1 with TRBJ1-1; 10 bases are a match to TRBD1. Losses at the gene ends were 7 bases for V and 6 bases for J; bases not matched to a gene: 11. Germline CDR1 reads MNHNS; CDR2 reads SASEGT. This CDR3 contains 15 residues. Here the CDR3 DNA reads TGTGCCAGCAAAACCGGGACAGGGGCGAAGCCTGAAGCTTTCTTT. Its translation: CASKTGTGAKPEAFF.

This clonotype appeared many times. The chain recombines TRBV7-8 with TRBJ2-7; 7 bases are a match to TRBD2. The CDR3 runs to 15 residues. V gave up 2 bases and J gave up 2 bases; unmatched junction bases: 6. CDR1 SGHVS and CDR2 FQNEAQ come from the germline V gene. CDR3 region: CASSLTQRGAYEQYF. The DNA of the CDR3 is TGTGCCAGCAGCTTAACTCAGCGGGGCGCCTACGAGCAGTACTTC.

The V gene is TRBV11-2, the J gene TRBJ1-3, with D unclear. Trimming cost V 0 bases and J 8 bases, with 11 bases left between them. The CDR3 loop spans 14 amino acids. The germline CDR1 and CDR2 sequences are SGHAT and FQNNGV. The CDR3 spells CASSLDNFSDTIYF. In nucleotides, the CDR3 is TGTGCCAGCAGCTTAGATAACTTTAGCGACACCATATATTTT.

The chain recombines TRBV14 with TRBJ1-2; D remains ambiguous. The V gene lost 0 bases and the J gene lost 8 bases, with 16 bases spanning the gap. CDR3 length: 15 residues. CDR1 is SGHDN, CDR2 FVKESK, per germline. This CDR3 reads CASSQEFPITSGYTF. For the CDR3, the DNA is TGTGCCAGCAGCCAAGAATTCCCGATTACTAGCGGCTACACCTTC.

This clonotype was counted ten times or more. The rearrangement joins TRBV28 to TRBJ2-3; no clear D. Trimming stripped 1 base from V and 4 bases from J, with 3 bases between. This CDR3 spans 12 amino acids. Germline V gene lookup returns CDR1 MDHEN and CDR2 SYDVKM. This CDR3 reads CASSLSPDTQYF. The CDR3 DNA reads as TGTGCCAGCAGTTTATCTCCAGATACGCAGTATTTT.